These 22 T cell receptor beta chains were sequenced from one sample in a study of graft-versus-host responses after intestinal transplantation. The table came from immunoSEQ multiplex PCR; TCRdb's copy has only in-frame clones and leaves some out. The top ten hold roughly 0.7% of the sample, which has some 15,000 clones, around 94% seen once. The material sequenced was PBMCs, taken 9 days after transplant. Receptors were obtained from a human patient who received an intestinal transplant, so some T cells may come from the graft donor.

This clone was seen only once. The genes are TRBV19 and TRBJ2-7; maybe TRBD2 (5 bases). Germline-derived CDR1 and CDR2 are LNHDA and SQIVND (reference sequence). V was shortened by 6 bases and J by 4 bases, with 16 bases between the two germline ends. This CDR3 spans 14 amino acids. The CDR3 region is CASRFSGRHYEQYF. DNA for the CDR3: TGTGCCAGTAGATTCTCGGGAAGACATTACGAGCAGTACTTC.

The CDR3 DNA reads TGTGCCAGCAGTTGGGGTGGTGAAGCTTTCTTT. It codes for CASSWGGEAFF. V is TRBV27 and J is TRBJ1-1; no definite D call. V lost 4 bases to trimming and J lost 7 bases, with 7 bases between them. Germline CDR1 reads MNHEY; CDR2 reads SMNVEV (reference sequence). The CDR3 is 11 amino acids.

The chain uses TRBV7-9 and TRBJ1-1; D is unresolved. From germline, CDR1 is SEHNR and CDR2 FQNEAQ (reference sequence). The CDR3 is 13 amino acids. The germline V and J ends were trimmed by 0 bases and 1 base, with 3 bases remaining between them. The CDR3 coding sequence is TGTGCCAGCAGCTTAGCACAGAACACTGAAGCTTTCTTT. Its protein is CASSLAQNTEAFF.

On this clone itself: Its ends do not fully match the called genes, so a read error is possible. The chain carries TRBV2 and TRBJ2-7; possible D gene TRBD2, 6 bases. The CDR3 contains 11 residues. From germline, CDR1 is SNHLY and CDR2 FYNNEI. The CDR3, as DNA: TGTGCCAGCAGTGAACGGAGGGAGGTGGGCTTC. It codes for CASSERREVGF. Full variable domain (remainder filled in from reference TRBV2 and TRBJ2-7): EPEVTQTPSHQVTQMGQEVILRCVPISNHLYFYWYRQILGQKVEFLVSFYNNEISEKSEIFDDQFSVERPDGSNFTLKIRSTKLEDSAMYFCASSERREVGFGPGTRLTVT.

This clone came up once. V gene TRBV28 combines with J gene TRBJ1-2, with D possibly TRBD1 on 5 matching bases. V lost 1 base and J 4 bases, leaving 13 bases between the germline ends. The CDR3 has 15 amino acids. Germline CDR1 reads MDHEN; CDR2 reads SYDVKM. For the CDR3, the DNA is TGTGCCAGCAGTTTATTGCCGGGGGAGGGCTATGGCTACACCTTC. Amino acids: CASSLLPGEGYGYTF.

The chain employs TRBV6-1 and TRBJ1-5; D unclear. This CDR3 has 15 residues. V was cut by 1 base and J by 1 base, with 8 bases left in between. Germline V CDR1 and CDR2: MNHNS, SASEGT. The CDR3 DNA reads TGTGCCAGCAGTGAAGTTGGCAGGAGCAATCAGCCCCAGCATTTT. It codes for CASSEVGRSNQPQHF.

The J gene is TRBJ2-1, the V gene TRBV25-1; D tentatively reads TRBD1 or TRBD2 (5 bases each). V lost 1 base, J lost 9 bases, and 13 bases lay in between. The CDR3 totals 14 residues. The germline gives CDR1 MGHDK, CDR2 SYGVNS. The CDR3 nucleotides read TGTGCCAGCAGTGAATCGATGTGGGGGAGTGAGCAGTTCTTC. Translation: CASSESMWGSEQFF. The entire variable domain, with the rest obtained from reference TRBV25-1 and TRBJ2-1, is as follows: EADIYQTPRYLVIGTGKKITLECSQTMGHDKMYWYQQDPGMELHLIHYSYGVNSTEKGDLSSESTVSRIRTEHFPLTLESARPSHTSQYLCASSESMWGSEQFFGPGTRLTVL.

The CDR3 nucleotides read TGTGCCAGCAGCTTGATGGGGGGTGAGAACACCGGGGAGCTGTTTTTT. Its translation is CASSLMGGENTGELFF. The gene calls are TRBV5-4 and TRBJ2-2, with TRBD2 as a possible D gene (6 bases). V lost 1 base and J lost 1, with 11 bases in between. Germline CDR1 and CDR2: SGHNT and YYREEE (reference sequence). The CDR3 length is 16 residues. Combining the CDR3 with reference TRBV5-4 and TRBJ2-2 gives the whole variable domain ETGVTQSPTHLIKTRGQQVTLRCSSQSGHNTVSWYQQALGQGPQFIFQYYREEENGRGNFPPRFSGLQFPNYSSELNVNALELDDSALYLCASSLMGGENTGELFFGEGSRLTVL.

This clone was seen once. The chain's CDR3 is CASSLAQRVEQFF. The CDR3 bases are TGCGCCAGCAGCTTGGCCCAGAGGGTTGAGCAGTTCTTC. This chain connects TRBV5-1 to TRBJ2-1; weak D call: TRBD2 (5 bases). V was trimmed by 0 bases and J by 9 bases, leaving 10 bases between them. Germline V CDR1 and CDR2: SGHRS, YFSETQ. This CDR3 comprises 13 residues.

The gene calls are TRBV9 and TRBJ2-3; D uncertain. The CDR3 totals 13 residues. V lost 7 bases and J lost 2, with 11 bases in between. Per the germline V gene, CDR1 is SGDLS and CDR2 is YYNGEE. This CDR3 is CASATFFTDTQYF. CDR3 bases: TGTGCCAGCGCAACGTTTTTCACAGATACGCAGTATTTT.

The chain employs TRBV5-8 and TRBJ1-1, with D perhaps matching TRBD1 (5 bases). The V end lost 4 bases, the J end lost 0 bases, and 22 bases lay between the germline ends. CDR3 size: 18 residues. Per the germline V gene, CDR1 is SGHTS and CDR2 is YDEGEE. The CDR3 is CASSSRDFYGFMNTEAFF. Here the CDR3 DNA reads TGTGCCAGCAGCAGCCGGGACTTCTACGGCTTCATGAACACTGAAGCTTTCTTT.

The V gene is TRBV19, the J gene TRBJ1-1; 8 nucleotides align to TRBD1. The CDR3 has 17 residues. Germline-derived CDR1 and CDR2 are LNHDA and SQIVND (reference sequence). V trimming: 4 bases; J trimming: 2 bases; junction bases outside the gene matches: 12. DNA of the CDR3: TGTGCCAGTAGTACATACCCGATGGACAGGGTCAACACTGAAGCTTTCTTT. It translates to CASSTYPMDRVNTEAFF.

The chain couples TRBV4-1 to TRBJ2-1; D is undetermined. The CDR3 loop spans 16 amino acids. Trimming shortened V by 4 bases and J by 7 bases, and 20 bases separated the two germline ends. CDR1 is MGHRA, CDR2 YSYEKL, per germline. CDR3 coding DNA: TGCGCCAGCAGCCCCCCGGAAGTCGGAGTTAATAATGAGCAGTTCTTC. Protein sequence: CASSPPEVGVNNEQFF.

The rearrangement links TRBV19 to TRBJ1-5; D perhaps matches TRBD1 (6 bases). Trimming removed 8 bases at V and 6 bases at J, with 20 bases between. The CDR3 consists of 15 residues. Per germline, CDR1 LNHDA and CDR2 SQIVND (reference sequence). The DNA for the CDR3 is TGTGCCAGTGATCATGGTGGGGGGCGAGGTCAGCCCCAGCATTTT. Its protein product is CASDHGGGRGQPQHF.

V and J are TRBV19 and TRBJ1-1; 9 nucleotides match TRBD1. The CDR3 has 13 residues. CDR1 LNHDA and CDR2 SQIVND come from the germline V gene (reference sequence). The trim removed 8 bases at V and 5 bases at J, leaving 6 bases unmatched. Here the CDR3 reads CASEQGARTEAFF. CDR3 coding DNA: TGTGCCAGTGAACAGGGGGCGCGGACTGAAGCTTTCTTT.

This clone has only one observation. V usage is TRBV27 and J usage is TRBJ2-7, with no clear D. Trimming took off 2 bases at V and 2 bases at J, with 13 bases between the two ends. The CDR3 runs to 15 residues. The germline CDR1 and CDR2 sequences are MNHEY and SMNVEV (reference sequence). CDR3 bases: TGTGCCAGCAGTTTAATGGTAGGCAGTACCTACGAGCAGTACTTC. Translating it yields CASSLMVGSTYEQYF.

The rearrangement joins TRBV28 to TRBJ2-3; 11 bases fit TRBD1. The junction had 4 bases not matched to a gene; V was cut back by 2 bases and J by 6 bases. Germline values: CDR1 MDHEN, CDR2 SYDVKM. The CDR3 sequence is 15 residues long. This chain's CDR3 is CASSLRTGGGDTQYF. For the CDR3, the DNA is TGTGCCAGCAGTTTACGGACAGGGGGCGGTGATACGCAGTATTTT. The entire variable domain, with the rest obtained from reference TRBV28 and TRBJ2-3, is as follows: DVKVTQSSRYLVKRTGEKVFLECVQDMDHENMFWYRQDPGLGLRLIYFSYDVKMKEKGDIPEGYSVSREKKERFSLILESASTNQTSMYLCASSLRTGGGDTQYFGPGTRLTVL.

This chain connects TRBV6-1 to TRBJ2-7; 10 nucleotides align to TRBD2. The CDR3 is 14 residues long. Germline trimming cut 3 bases from V and 3 bases from J; bases unmatched to any gene: 2. Per the germline V gene, CDR1 is MNHNS and CDR2 is SASEGT. The CDR3 loop reads CASSDIAGGYEQYF. The CDR3 DNA follows: TGTGCCAGCAGTGACATAGCGGGAGGCTACGAGCAGTACTTC.

This chain joins TRBV19 and TRBJ2-1; D possibly matches TRBD1 or TRBD2 (5 bases each). V was trimmed by 3 bases and J by 7 bases, leaving 10 bases between them. The CDR3 contains 13 residues. In germline, CDR1 is LNHDA, CDR2 SQIVND (reference sequence). The CDR3 protein is CASSMGPTNEQFF. CDR3 DNA sequence: TGTGCCAGTAGTATGGGACCGACGAATGAGCAGTTCTTC.

This CDR3 is CSVLGERGYNEQFF. The CDR3 nucleotides read TGCAGCGTTCTAGGCGAGCGGGGCTACAATGAGCAGTTCTTC. The rearrangement joins TRBV29-1 to TRBJ2-1; 7 positions agree with TRBD2. V dropped 5 bases and J dropped 3; count of bases not matched to a gene: 7. The CDR3 is 14 amino acids. The germline V gene has CDR1 SQVTM and CDR2 ANQGSEA.

The rearrangement joins TRBV6-5 to TRBJ2-7; D not resolved. The CDR3 is made up of 15 amino acids. Trimming took off 5 bases at V and 3 bases at J, with 17 bases between the two ends. Germline CDR1 and CDR2: MNHEY and SVGAGI. CDR3: CASSTRTLSLYEQYF. CDR3 sequence (DNA): TGTGCCAGCAGTACTCGGACCTTATCCCTCTACGAGCAGTACTTC.

This sequence joins TRBV10-2 and TRBJ1-2; tentatively, D is TRBD1 (5 bases). CDR1 WSHSY and CDR2 SAAADI come from the germline V gene. The CDR3 has 12 residues. The V end lost 7 bases, the J end lost 4 bases, and 10 bases lay between the germline ends. In DNA form, the CDR3 reads TGCGCCAGCACGCCGGGGGGCTATGGCTACACCTTC. It specifies CASTPGGYGYTF.